The rows below give T cell receptor beta chains drawn from one sample of a study of prognosis after radiotherapy for stage I lung cancer. In TCRdb, the multiplex PCR reads were re-called with MiXCR into one record per CDR3 protein. The data show under 20,000 distinct CDR3 sequences, approximately 50% seen once. Sequencing was performed on PBMCs, taken before or after stereotactic body radiation therapy (not recorded which). The receptors stem from a donor at least 50 years old with non-small cell lung cancer. The CDR3 runs from the conserved cysteine through the conserved F or W. D genes are given only for firm matches. Only some rows state a clone size, as once, few, many or a class for expanded clones.

CDR3	DNA	D	size	J	V
CASSLQGGITEAFF	TGTGCCAGCAGTTTACAGGGGGGTATCACTGAAGCTTTCTTT	TRBD1	-	TRBJ1-1	TRBV6-9
CASSYSEAQYNSPLHF	TGTGCCAGCAGTTACTCGGAGGCCCAGTATAATTCACCCCTCCACTTT	-	medium-sized	TRBJ1-6	TRBV6-5
CASSTGGGGIGNEQFF	TGTGCCAGCAGCACCGGTGGGGGGGGGATTGGCAATGAGCAGTTCTTC	TRBD2	many	TRBJ2-1	TRBV13
CASSEAGNQPQHF	TGTGCCAGCAGTGAAGCAGGCAATCAGCCCCAGCATTTT	-	many	TRBJ1-5	TRBV6-1
CASSPFWDPRGSGNTIYF	TGTGCCAGCAGCCCTTTTTGGGACCCTCGGGGGTCTGGAAACACCATATATTTT	-	many	TRBJ1-3	TRBV28
CASSLLAGSKHYF	TGTGCCAGCAGTTTACTAGCGGGAAGCAAGCACTACTTC	TRBD2	-	TRBJ2-7	TRBV27
CASILLLEFEQFF	TGTGCCAGCATCTTGTTGCTGGAGTTTGAGCAGTTCTTC	-	-	TRBJ2-1	TRBV5-6
CAISQAMTGGTEAFF	TGCGCCATCAGCCAGGCAATGACAGGGGGCACTGAAGCTTTCTTT	TRBD1	-	TRBJ1-1	TRBV4-1
CASSYRVDNQPQHF	TGTGCCAGCAGTTACAGGGTGGACAATCAGCCCCAGCATTTT	-	medium-sized	TRBJ1-5	TRBV6-5
CASSFVGPQHF	TGTGCCAGCAGTTTCGTGGGGCCCCAGCATTTT	-	-	TRBJ1-5	TRBV7-2
CAGTSGRGWKTEAFF	TGTGCCGGCACCTCGGGTAGGGGATGGAAAACTGAAGCTTTCTTT	-	-	TRBJ1-1	TRBV6-1
CASSPISPGLAGATVYEQYF	TGTGCCAGCAGCCCGATTTCTCCGGGACTAGCGGGGGCAACCGTCTACGAGCAGTACTTC	TRBD2	many	TRBJ2-7	TRBV5-4
CANSSLGTPGYEQFF	TGTGCCAACAGCTCGCTGGGGACTCCCGGCTATGAGCAGTTCTTC	-	-	TRBJ2-1	TRBV7-9
CASSLGDRETQYF	TGTGCCAGCAGCCTCGGGGATCGGGAGACCCAGTACTTC	-	many	TRBJ2-5	TRBV7-3
CASSWVGPGNF	-	-	once	TRBJ2-7	TRBV28
CASTDPSSGRAYEQYF	TGTGCCAGCACCGACCCTTCTAGCGGGAGGGCCTACGAGCAGTACTTC	TRBD2	-	TRBJ2-7	TRBV6-1